The text below deals with one T cell receptor beta chain. The sample belongs to a study of blood T cell repertoires in COVID-19. As for the study in general: Both acute and convalescent COVID-19 samples were obtained from the United States, Italy and Spain. In each case, the material was cDNA or gDNA derived from T cells, B-cell-depleted T cells, or PBMCs.

Categorization into cohorts depended on clinical history that participants reported. This CDR3 contains 16 residues. The germline CDR1 and CDR2 sequences are SGDLS and YYNGEE. Trimming removed 4 bases from V and 5 bases from J; junction bases left unmatched: 9. Authors' processing steps: Scientists estimated how many nucleated cells there were by amplifying reference gene primers. Measured with immunoSEQ multiplex PCR; TCRdb has only the in-frame clones, and not every one. Clone size and V and J calls were adopted from that table, with D and trimming inferred from the DNA. Of about 140,000 clones in the sample, approximately 81% were seen once.

This TCR was recovered from a man aged 35-49 years with acute COVID-19. The sample taken for sequencing was PBMCs or T cells enriched from blood (not recorded which). V usage is TRBV9 and J usage is TRBJ2-2; 9 bases align to TRBD1. The CDR3 nucleotides are TGTGCCAGCAGCCCACGGGGGACAGGGCTAACCGGGGAGCTGTTTTTT. Amino acid sequence: CASSPRGTGLTGELFF.